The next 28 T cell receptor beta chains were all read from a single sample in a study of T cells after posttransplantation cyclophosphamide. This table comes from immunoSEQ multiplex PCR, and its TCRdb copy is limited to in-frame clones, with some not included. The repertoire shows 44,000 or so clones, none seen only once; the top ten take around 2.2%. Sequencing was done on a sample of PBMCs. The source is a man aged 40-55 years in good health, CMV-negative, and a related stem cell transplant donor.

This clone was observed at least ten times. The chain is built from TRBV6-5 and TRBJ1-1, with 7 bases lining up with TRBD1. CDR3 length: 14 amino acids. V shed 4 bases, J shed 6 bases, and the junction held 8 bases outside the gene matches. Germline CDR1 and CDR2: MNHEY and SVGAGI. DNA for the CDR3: TGTGCCAGCAGTTTCGCGACAGGGATGGCTGAAGCTTTCTTT. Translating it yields CASSFATGMAEAFF.

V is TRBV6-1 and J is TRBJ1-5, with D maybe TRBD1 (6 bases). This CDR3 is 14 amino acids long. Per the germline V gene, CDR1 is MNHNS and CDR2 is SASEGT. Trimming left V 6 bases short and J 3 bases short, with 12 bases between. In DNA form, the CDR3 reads TGTGCCAGCAGCCCGGACAGAGACAATCAGCCCCAGCATTTT. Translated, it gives CASSPDRDNQPQHF.

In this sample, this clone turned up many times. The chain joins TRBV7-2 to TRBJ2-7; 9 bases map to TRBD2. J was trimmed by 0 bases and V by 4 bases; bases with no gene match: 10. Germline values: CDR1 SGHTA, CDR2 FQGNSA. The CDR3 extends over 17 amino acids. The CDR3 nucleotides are TGTGCCAGCAGCTGGCCCAGCGCGGGAGGGAGCTCCTACGAGCAGTACTTC. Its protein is CASSWPSAGGSSYEQYF.

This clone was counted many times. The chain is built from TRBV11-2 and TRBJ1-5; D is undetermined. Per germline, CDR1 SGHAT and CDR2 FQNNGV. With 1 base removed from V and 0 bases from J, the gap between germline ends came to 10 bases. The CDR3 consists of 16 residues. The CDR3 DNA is TGTGCCAGCAGCTTAGTCACCGGGTATAGCAATCAGCCCCAGCATTTT. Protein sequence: CASSLVTGYSNQPQHF.

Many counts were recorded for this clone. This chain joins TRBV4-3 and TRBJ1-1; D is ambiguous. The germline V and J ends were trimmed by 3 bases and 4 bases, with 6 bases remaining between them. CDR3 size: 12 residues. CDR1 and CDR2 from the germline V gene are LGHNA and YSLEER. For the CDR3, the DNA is TGCGCCAGCAGCCACGAGGGCACTGAAGCTTTCTTT. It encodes CASSHEGTEAFF.

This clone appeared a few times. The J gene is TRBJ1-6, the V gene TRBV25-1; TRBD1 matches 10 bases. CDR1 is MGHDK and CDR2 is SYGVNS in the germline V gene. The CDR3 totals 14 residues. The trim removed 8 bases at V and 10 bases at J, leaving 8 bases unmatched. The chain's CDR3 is CASSGTGALSPLHF. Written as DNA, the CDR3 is TGTGCCAGCTCTGGGACAGGGGCTTTGTCACCCCTCCACTTT.

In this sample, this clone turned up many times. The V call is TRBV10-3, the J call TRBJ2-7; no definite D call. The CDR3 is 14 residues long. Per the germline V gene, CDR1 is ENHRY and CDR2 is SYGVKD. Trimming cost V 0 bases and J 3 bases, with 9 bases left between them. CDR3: CAISESLTRYEQYF. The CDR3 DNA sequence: TGTGCCATCAGTGAGTCGTTAACTCGCTACGAGCAGTACTTC.

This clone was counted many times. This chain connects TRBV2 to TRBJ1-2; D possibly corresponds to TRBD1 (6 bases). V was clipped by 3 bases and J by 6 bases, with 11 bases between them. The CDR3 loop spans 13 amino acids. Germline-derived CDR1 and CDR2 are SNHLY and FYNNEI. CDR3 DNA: TGTGCCAGCAGTGACAGGGGCTGGGATGGCTACACCTTC. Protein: CASSDRGWDGYTF.

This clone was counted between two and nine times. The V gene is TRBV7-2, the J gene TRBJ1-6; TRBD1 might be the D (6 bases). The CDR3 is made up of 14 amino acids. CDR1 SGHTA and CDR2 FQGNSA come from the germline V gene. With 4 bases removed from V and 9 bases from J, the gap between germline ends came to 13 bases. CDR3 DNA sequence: TGTGCCAGCAGCTCACAGGGAATTGGTTCACCCCTCCACTTT. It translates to CASSSQGIGSPLHF.

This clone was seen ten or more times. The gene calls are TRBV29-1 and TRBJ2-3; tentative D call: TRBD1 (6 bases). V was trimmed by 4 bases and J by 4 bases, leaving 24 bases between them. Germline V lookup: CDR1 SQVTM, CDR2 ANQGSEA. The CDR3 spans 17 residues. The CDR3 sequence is CSVGGLPGHFHPDTQYF. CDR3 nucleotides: TGCAGCGTTGGAGGCCTCCCGGGACATTTCCATCCAGATACGCAGTATTTT.

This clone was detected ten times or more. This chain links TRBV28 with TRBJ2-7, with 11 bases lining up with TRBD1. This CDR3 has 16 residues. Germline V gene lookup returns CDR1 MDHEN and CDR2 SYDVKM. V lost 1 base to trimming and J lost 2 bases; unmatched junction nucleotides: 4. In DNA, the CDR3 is TGTGCCAGCAGTTTATCGGGACAGGGGGTAACCTACGAGCAGTACTTC. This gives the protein CASSLSGQGVTYEQYF.

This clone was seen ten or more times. CDR3 protein: CASSQDSRSWNTIYF. CDR3 sequence (DNA): TGTGCCAGCAGCCAAGATTCGAGGTCGTGGAACACCATATATTTT. The chain links TRBV14 to TRBJ1-3; unclear D gene. The CDR3 is 15 residues long. Trimming took off 0 bases at V and 7 bases at J, with 13 bases between the two ends. Germline CDR1 SGHDN, CDR2 FVKESK.

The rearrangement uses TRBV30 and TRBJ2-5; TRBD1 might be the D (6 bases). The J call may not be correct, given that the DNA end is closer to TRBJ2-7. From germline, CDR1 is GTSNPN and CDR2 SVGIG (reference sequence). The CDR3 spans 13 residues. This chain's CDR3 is CAWRGGAGYEQYF. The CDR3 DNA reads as TGTGCCTGGAGAGGGGGAGCCGGTTACGAGCAGTACTTC.

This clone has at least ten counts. CDR3 in amino acids: CASRGTGFNYGYTF. The CDR3 DNA is TGCGCCAGCAGGGGGACAGGATTTAACTATGGCTACACCTTC. The V gene is TRBV5-1, the J gene TRBJ1-2; 8 bases agree with TRBD1. CDR1 is SGHRS, CDR2 YFSETQ, per germline. The CDR3 covers 14 residues. After removal of 5 bases from V and 1 base from J, the junction contained 4 bases not matched to a gene.

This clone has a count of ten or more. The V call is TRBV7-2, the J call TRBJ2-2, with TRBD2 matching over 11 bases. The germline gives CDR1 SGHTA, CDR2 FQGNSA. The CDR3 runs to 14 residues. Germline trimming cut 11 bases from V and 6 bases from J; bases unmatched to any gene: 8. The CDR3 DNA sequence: TGTGCCGCCCGAACTAGCGGGAGTGCCGGGGAGCTGTTTTTT. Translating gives CAARTSGSAGELFF.

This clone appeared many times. The CDR3 sequence is CASSFARQGEQPQHF. The DNA for the CDR3 is TGTGCCAGCAGTTTTGCTCGCCAGGGGGAACAGCCCCAGCATTTT. V and J are TRBV28 and TRBJ1-5, with 7 bases identical to TRBD1. V was clipped by 3 bases and J by 7 bases; unmatched bases: 9. Germline V gene sequence: CDR1 MDHEN, CDR2 SYDVKM. The CDR3 length is 15 residues.

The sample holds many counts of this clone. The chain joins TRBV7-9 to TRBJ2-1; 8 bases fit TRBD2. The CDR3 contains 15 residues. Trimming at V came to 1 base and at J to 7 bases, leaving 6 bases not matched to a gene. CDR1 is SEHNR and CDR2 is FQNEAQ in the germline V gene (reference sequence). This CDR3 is CASSLVPGGPNEQFF. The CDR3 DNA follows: TGTGCCAGCAGCTTAGTCCCGGGAGGGCCAAATGAGCAGTTCTTC. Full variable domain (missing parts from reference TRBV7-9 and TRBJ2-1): DTGVSQNPRHKITKRGQNVTFRCDPISEHNRLYWYRQTLGQGPEFLTYFQNEAQLEKSRLLSDRFSAERPKGSFSTLEIQRTEQGDSAMYLCASSLVPGGPNEQFFGPGTRLTVL.

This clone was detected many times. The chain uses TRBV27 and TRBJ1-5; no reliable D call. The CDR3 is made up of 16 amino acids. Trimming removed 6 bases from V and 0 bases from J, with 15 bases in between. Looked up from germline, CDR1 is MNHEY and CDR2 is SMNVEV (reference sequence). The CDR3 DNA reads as TGTGCCAGCAGCCCCTATTCGCAATATAGCAATCAGCCCCAGCATTTT. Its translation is CASSPYSQYSNQPQHF.

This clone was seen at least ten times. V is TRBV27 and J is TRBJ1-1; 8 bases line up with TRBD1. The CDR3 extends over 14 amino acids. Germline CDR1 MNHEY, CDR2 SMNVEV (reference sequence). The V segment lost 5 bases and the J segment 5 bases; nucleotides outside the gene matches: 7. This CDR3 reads CASSLQGAWTEAFF. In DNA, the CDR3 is TGTGCCAGCAGTCTTCAGGGGGCTTGGACTGAAGCTTTCTTT.

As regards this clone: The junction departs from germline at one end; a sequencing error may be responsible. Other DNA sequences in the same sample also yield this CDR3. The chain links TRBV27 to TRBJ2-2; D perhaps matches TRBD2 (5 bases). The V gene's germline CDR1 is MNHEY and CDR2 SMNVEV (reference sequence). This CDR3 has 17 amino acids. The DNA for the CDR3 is TGTGCCAGCAGTTTATCGCTTCCTATCGCGAACACCGGGGAGCTGTTCTTT. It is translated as CASSLSLPIANTGELFF.

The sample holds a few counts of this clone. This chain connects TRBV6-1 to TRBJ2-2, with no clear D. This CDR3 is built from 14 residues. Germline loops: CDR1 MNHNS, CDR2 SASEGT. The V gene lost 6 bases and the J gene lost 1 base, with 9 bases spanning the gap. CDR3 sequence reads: CASRTTRNTGELFF. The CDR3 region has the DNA TGTGCCAGCAGGACGACAAGGAACACCGGGGAGCTGTTTTTT.

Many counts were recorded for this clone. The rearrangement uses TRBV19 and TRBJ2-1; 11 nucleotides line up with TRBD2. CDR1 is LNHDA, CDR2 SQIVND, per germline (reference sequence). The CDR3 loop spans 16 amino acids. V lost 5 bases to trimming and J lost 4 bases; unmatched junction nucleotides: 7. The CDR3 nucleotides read TGTGCCAGTAGTCTAGCGGGAGGTGCCTTTTACAATGAGCAGTTCTTC. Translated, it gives CASSLAGGAFYNEQFF.

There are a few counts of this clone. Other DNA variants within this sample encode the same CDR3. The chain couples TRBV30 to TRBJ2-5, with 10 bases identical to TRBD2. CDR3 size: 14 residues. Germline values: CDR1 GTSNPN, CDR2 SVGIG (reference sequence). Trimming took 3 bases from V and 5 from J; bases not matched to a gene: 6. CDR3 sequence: CAWSVVAGGETQYF. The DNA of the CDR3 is TGTGCCTGGAGCGTGGTAGCGGGAGGTGAGACCCAGTACTTC.

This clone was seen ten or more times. This chain's CDR3 is CASSFNEGLEAFF. The CDR3, as DNA: TGCGCCAGCAGCTTCAACGAAGGACTCGAAGCTTTCTTT. The V and J genes are TRBV5-1 and TRBJ1-1; D is uncertain. Trimming stripped 2 bases from V and 8 bases from J, with 13 bases between. The CDR3 runs 13 residues. CDR1 is SGHRS and CDR2 is YFSETQ in the germline V gene.

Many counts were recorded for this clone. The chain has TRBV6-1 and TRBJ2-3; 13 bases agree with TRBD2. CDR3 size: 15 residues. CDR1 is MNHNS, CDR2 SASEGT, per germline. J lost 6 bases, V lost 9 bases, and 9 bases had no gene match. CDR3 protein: CASGTSGAIEDTQYF. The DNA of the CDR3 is TGTGCCAGTGGGACTAGCGGGGCAATTGAGGATACGCAGTATTTT.

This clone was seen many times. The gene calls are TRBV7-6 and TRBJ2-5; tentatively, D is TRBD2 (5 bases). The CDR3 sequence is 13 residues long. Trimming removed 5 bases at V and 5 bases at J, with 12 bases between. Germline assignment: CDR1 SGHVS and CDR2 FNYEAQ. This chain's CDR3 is CASSPAGSETQYF. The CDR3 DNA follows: TGTGCCAGCAGCCCGGCGGGTTCGGAGACCCAGTACTTC.

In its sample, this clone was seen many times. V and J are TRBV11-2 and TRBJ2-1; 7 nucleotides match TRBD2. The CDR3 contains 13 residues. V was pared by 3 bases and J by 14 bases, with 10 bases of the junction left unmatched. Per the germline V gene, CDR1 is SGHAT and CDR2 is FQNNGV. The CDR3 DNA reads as TGTGCCAGCAGCTTGTTTAATCGCGGGAGTAAGTTCTTC. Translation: CASSLFNRGSKFF.

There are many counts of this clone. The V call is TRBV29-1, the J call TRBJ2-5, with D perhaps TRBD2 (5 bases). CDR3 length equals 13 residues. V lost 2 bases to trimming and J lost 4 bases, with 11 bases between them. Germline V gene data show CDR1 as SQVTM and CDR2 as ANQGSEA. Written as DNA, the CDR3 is TGCAGCGTTGAATCTACTAGAGGAGAGACCCAGTACTTC. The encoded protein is CSVESTRGETQYF.